A selection of T cell receptor beta chains follows, all from one sample in a study of technical replicates of blood from several donors. Some clones are missing from TCRdb's copy, which holds only in-frame ones; the method was immunoSEQ multiplex PCR. The sample contains 95,000 to 100,000 clones, roughly 95% of which appear only once. Material: T cells isolated from PBMCs. The origin of the receptors is a human donor in good health. Both conserved end residues are trimmed from each CDR3. Each record gives: V gene, J gene, D gene, CDR3 protein. D genes are given only for firm matches.

TRBV6-1	TRBJ2-2	-	ASSVRGWTGELF
TRBV28	TRBJ2-5	TRBD1	ASSLVGQGPQETQY
TRBV6-5	TRBJ1-1	-	ASTPGGGGRAF
TRBV7-2	TRBJ2-2	-	ASSRSGSNTGELF
TRBV2	TRBJ2-4	TRBD1	ASSEKGAGKNIQY
TRBV4-1	TRBJ2-5	-	ASSSQGGAAYQETQY
TRBV5-1	TRBJ1-2	TRBD1	ASSLGTGATLYGYT
TRBV6-5	TRBJ1-5	-	ASSWANSNQPQH
TRBV13	TRBJ2-2	-	ASSQNTGELF
TRBV6-1	TRBJ2-1	-	ASSESVASLLQF
TRBV9	TRBJ2-7	TRBD2	ASSPVGGSTGEQY
TRBV6-1	TRBJ1-1	TRBD1	ASSEQGVHTEAF
TRBV29-1	TRBJ2-3	TRBD1	SVGTGLRADTQY
TRBV5-4	TRBJ2-5	TRBD2	ASSLLLAGNGETQY
TRBV30	TRBJ2-4	TRBD1	AWSPGDRDQNIQY
TRBV7-6	TRBJ2-5	TRBD2	ASSLRTSGTQETQY
TRBV9	TRBJ1-5	-	ASSVGGHQPQH
TRBV2	TRBJ2-7	-	ASSVLQTGPSDEQY
TRBV28	TRBJ1-5	TRBD1	ASSWYGTEDQPQH
TRBV27	-	TRBD1	ASTSLKDRVYEQY
TRBV5-1	TRBJ1-1	TRBD1	ASSLRETGQAFGGEAF
TRBV19	TRBJ1-4	-	ASSMGGGIGEKLF
TRBV7-6	TRBJ2-7	-	ASSGLRGAGYEQY
TRBV15	TRBJ2-1	-	ATSERADVAYNEQF
TRBV27	TRBJ2-7	TRBD1	ASSLGTGGNEQY
TRBV5-4	TRBJ2-1	TRBD1	ASSLPGTGNNEQF
TRBV11-2	TRBJ1-4	-	ASSLTATNEKLF
TRBV4-1	TRBJ2-1	-	ASSHIGTLYNEQF
TRBV6-1	TRBJ1-3	-	ASSVWAGPDSGNTIY
TRBV19	TRBJ2-1	-	ASSITGPHEQF
TRBV5-1	TRBJ2-7	-	ASSTDSRTYEQY
TRBV2	TRBJ2-1	-	ASRVGGYNEQF
TRBV11-1	TRBJ2-5	TRBD1	ASSSVGYRGQETQY
TRBV7-9	TRBJ2-1	TRBD2	ASSLRLATYNEQF
TRBV9	TRBJ1-2	-	ASSAALQGPGYGYT
TRBV5-1	TRBJ2-5	-	ASSTTVPSLDSTQY
TRBV18	TRBJ2-3	-	ASSPRTGGVGSDTQY
TRBV30	TRBJ2-3	TRBD2	AWTSGGSDTQY